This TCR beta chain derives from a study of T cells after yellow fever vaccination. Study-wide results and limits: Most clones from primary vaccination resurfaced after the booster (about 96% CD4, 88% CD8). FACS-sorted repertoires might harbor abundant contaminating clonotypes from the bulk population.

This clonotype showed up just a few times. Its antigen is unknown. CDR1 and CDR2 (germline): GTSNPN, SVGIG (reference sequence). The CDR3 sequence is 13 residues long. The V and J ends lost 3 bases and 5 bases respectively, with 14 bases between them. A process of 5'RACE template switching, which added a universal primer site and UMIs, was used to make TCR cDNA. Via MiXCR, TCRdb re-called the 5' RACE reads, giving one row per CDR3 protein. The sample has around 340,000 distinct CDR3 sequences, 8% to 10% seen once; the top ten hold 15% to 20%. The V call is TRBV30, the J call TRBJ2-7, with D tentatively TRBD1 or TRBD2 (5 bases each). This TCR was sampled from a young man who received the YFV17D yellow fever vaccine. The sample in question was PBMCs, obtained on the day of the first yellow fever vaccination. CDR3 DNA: TGTGCCTGGAGCCGGGGACCTACAAACGAGCAGTACTTC. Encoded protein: CAWSRGPTNEQYF.